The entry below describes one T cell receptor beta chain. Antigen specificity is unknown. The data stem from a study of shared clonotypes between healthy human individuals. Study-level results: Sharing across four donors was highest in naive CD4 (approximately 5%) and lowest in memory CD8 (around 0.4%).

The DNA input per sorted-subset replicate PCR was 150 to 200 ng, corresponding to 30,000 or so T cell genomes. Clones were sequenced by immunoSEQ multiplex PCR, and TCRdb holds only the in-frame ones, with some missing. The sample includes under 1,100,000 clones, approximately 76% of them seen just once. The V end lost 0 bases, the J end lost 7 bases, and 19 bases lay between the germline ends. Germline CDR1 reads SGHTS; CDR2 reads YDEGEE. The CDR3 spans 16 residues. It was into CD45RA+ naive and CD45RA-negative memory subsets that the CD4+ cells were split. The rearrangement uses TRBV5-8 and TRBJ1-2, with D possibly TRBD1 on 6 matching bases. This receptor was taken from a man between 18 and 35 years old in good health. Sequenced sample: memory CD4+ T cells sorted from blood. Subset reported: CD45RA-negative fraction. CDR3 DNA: TGTGCCAGCAGCTTGGCCATACAGGGAGGCCGGCTTGGCTACACCTTC. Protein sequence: CASSLAIQGGRLGYTF.